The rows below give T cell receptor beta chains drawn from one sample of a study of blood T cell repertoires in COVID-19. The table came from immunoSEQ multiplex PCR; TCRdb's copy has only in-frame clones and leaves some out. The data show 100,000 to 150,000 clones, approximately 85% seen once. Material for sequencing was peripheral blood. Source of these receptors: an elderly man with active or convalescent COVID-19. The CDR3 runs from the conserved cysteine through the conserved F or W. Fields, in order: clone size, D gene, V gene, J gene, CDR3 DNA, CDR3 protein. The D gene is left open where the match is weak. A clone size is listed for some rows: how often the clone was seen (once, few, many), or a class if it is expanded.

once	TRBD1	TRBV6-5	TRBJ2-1	TGTGCCAGCAGGCAGGGGGTTAGGAACAATGAGCAGTTCTTC	CASRQGVRNNEQFF
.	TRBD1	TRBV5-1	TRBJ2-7	TGCGCCAGCAGCCACGGACAGGGGGGCTACGAGCAGTACTTC	CASSHGQGGYEQYF
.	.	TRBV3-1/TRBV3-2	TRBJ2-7	TGTGCCAGCAGCTCCTCGGGAAGGTACGAGCAGTACTTC	CASSSSGRYEQYF
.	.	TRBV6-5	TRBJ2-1	TGTGCCAGCAGCCAGGAACGAGGGAGAGCCGTAAACTTCTTC	CASSQERGRAVNFF
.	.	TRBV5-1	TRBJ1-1	TGCGCCAGCAGCTTGGACGACAGATCAGAAGCTTTCTTT	CASSLDDRSEAFF
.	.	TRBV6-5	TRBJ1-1	TGTGCCAGCGCCCCGGGACTCCAGAACACTGAAGCTTTCTTT	CASAPGLQNTEAFF
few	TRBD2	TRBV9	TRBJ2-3	TGTGCCAGCAGCGTAGGCGGGAGCGGCACAGATACGCAGTATTTT	CASSVGGSGTDTQYF
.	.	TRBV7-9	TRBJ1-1	TGTGCCAGCAGCTTAGCAGGGGCAAATACTGAAGCTTTCTTT	CASSLAGANTEAFF
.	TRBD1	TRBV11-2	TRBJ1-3	TGTGCCAGCAGCTTAGGGACAGGAAGAAACACCATATATTTT	CASSLGTGRNTIYF
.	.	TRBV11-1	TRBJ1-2	TGTGCCAGCAGCGATAGTCAGGGTTCTCGTGGCTACACCTTC	CASSDSQGSRGYTF
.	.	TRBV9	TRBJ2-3	TGTGCCAGCAGCGTAGTGGACGCCCCAGGGACAGATACGCAGTATTTT	CASSVVDAPGTDTQYF
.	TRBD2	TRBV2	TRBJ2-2	TGTGCCAAGCATGACCTAGCGGGAGAGTCCGGGGAGCTGTTTTTT	CAKHDLAGESGELFF
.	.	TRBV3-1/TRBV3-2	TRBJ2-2	TGTGCCAGCAGCCCAGGTTGGGTCACCGGGGAGCTGTTTTTT	CASSPGWVTGELFF
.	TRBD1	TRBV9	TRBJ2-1	TGTGCCAGCAGCGCCCGGGACAGCTACAGCTCCTACAATGAGCAGTTCTTC	CASSARDSYSSYNEQFF
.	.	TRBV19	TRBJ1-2	TGTGCCAGTATCAGGGACCGACGGGGGAACTATGGCTACACCTTC	CASIRDRRGNYGYTF
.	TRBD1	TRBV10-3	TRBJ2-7	TGTGCCACCACAGGGGGGATAGACGAGCAGTACTTC	CATTGGIDEQYF
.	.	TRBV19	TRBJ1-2	TGTGCCAGTAGTATACGGGGCTATGGCTACACCTTC	CASSIRGYGYTF
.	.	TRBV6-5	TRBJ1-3	TGTGCCAGCAGTCCGCCACCAGGGTCTGGAAACACCATATATTTT	CASSPPPGSGNTIYF
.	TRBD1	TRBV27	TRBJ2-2	TGTGCCAGCAGTTTAGGGACAGGGGGCACGAACACCGGGGAGCTGTTTTTT	CASSLGTGGTNTGELFF
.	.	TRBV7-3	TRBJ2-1	TGTGCCAGCAGCTTAAATAGGGGTGACTTACTAAATGAGCAGTTCTTC	CASSLNRGDLLNEQFF
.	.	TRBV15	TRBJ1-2	TGTGCCACCAGCAGATCGGGGGGCTATGGCTACACCTTC	CATSRSGGYGYTF
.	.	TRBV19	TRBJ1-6	TGTGCCAGTAGTCCGCACGGGAGCTCCTATAATTCACCCCTCCACTTT	CASSPHGSSYNSPLHF
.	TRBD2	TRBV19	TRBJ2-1	TGTGCCAGTAGGGGACTAGCGGGAGCAGACTACAATGAGCAGTTCTTC	CASRGLAGADYNEQFF
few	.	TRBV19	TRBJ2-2	TGTGCCAGTAGTAGCGGATCGAACACCGGGGAGCTGTTTTTT	CASSSGSNTGELFF
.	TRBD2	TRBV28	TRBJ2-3	TGTGCCAGCAGGTCGGGACTAGCGGGGGGGTATACGCAGTATTTT	CASRSGLAGGYTQYF
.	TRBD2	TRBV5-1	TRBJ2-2	TGCGCCAGCAGCCAAGGGACTAGTCGCGCGAACACCGGGGAGCTGTTTTTT	CASSQGTSRANTGELFF
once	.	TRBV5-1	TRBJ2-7	TGCGCCAGCAGCTCCATGGGACAAAACTACGAGCAGTACTTC	CASSSMGQNYEQYF
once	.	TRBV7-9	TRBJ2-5	TGTGCCAGCGCGCCGGTTTCGGGGGAGACCCAGTACTTC	CASAPVSGETQYF
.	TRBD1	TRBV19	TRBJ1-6	TGTGCCAGTAGGTTACAGGGGGAGAATTCACCCCTCCACTTT	CASRLQGENSPLHF
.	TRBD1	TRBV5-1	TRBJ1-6	TGCGCCAGCAGCTTGAAGGGGGACAGGGTTTTCTCACCCCTCCACTTT	CASSLKGDRVFSPLHF
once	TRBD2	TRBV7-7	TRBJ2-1	TGTGCCAGCAGCCCGACTAGCGGGGATTTGAATGAGCAGTTCTTC	CASSPTSGDLNEQFF
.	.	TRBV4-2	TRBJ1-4	TGTGCCAGCACCCTGGGGGGGGGCCCAACTAATGAAAAACTGTTTTTT	CASTLGGGPTNEKLFF
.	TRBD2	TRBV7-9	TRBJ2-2	TGTGCCAGCAGCTTGACTAGCGGGAGGGCCGGGGAGCTGTTTTTT	CASSLTSGRAGELFF
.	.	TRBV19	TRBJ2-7	TGTGCCAGTAGCCTAGACAGGCCCTACGAGCAGTACTTC	CASSLDRPYEQYF
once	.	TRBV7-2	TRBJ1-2	TGTGCCAGCAGCTTAGGGACAGCATATGGCTACACCTTC	CASSLGTAYGYTF
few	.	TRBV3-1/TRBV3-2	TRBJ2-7	TGTGCCAGCAGCCTGGCCGGGTCAAAAGTCTACGAGCAGTACTTC	CASSLAGSKVYEQYF
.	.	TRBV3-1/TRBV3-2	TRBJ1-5	TGTGCCAGCAGCGGCCAGGGTGGGAGCAATCAGCCCCAGCATTTT	CASSGQGGSNQPQHF
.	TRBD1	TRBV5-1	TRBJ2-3	TGCGCCAGCAGCTTGGTTGGGACAGATAACACAGATACGCAGTATTTT	CASSLVGTDNTDTQYF
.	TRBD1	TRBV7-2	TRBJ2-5	TGTGCCAGCAGCTTAGTAGTAAGGTCACAGGGGATAGAGACCCAGTACTTC	CASSLVVRSQGIETQYF
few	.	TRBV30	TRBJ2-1	TGTGCCTGGATGTCAGAGGCGGGCAATGAGCAGTTCTTC	CAWMSEAGNEQFF
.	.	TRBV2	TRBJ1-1	TGTGCCAGCAGTGGTTACAGAACTGAAGCTTTCTTT	CASSGYRTEAFF
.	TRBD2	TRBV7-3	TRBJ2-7	TGTGCCAGCAGCTTAGGGACTAGCGGGGTAGGCGAGCAGTACTTC	CASSLGTSGVGEQYF